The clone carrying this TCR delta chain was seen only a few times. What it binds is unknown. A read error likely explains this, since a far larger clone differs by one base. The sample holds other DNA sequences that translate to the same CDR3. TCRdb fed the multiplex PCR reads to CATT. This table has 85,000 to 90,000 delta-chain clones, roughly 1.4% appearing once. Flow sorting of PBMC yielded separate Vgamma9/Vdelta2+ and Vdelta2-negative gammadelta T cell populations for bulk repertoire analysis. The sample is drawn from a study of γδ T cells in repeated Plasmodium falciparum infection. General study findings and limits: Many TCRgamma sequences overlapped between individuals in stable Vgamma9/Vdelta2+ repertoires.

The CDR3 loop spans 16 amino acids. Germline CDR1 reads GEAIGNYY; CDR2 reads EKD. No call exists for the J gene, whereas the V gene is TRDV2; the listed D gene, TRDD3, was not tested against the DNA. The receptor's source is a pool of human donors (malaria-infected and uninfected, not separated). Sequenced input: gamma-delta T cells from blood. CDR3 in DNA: TGTGCCTGTGACGACATGTCCCCGGGACGGGATAGGGGACTCATCTTC. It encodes CACDDMSPGRDRGLIF.